Listed here are 11 T cell receptor beta chains from one sample, sequenced in a study of CD8 T cells in ankylosing spondylitis. TCRdb redid the calling of the 5' RACE reads with MiXCR, one entry per CDR3 protein. Among around 280,000 distinct CDR3 sequences listed, around 20% were seen once. Material: blood, either unsorted or a sorted T cell fraction (not recorded which). The source of these receptors is a male donor with ankylosing spondylitis or in good health (not recorded which).

This clonotype was found a few times. The V call is TRBV5-1, the J call TRBJ2-3; the match to TRBD1 covers 11 bases. After removal of 5 bases from V and 4 bases from J, the junction contained 12 bases not matched to a gene. CDR1 is SGHRS and CDR2 is YFSETQ in the germline V gene. The CDR3 spans 17 residues. The CDR3 region has the DNA TGCGCCAGCAGATCTTACCGGGACAGGGGGGAGGCAGATACGCAGTATTTT. Translated: CASRSYRDRGEADTQYF.

The table lists this clonotype with a few counts. This chain's CDR3 is CASRRPQGAETQYF. The CDR3 nucleotides are TGTGCCAGCAGACGCCCCCAGGGGGCCGAGACCCAGTACTTC. J is TRBJ2-5 and V is TRBV28, with 8 bases matching TRBD1. The V segment lost 6 bases and the J segment 5 bases; nucleotides outside the gene matches: 8. The CDR3 sequence is 14 residues long. CDR1 is MDHEN, CDR2 SYDVKM, per germline.

The rearrangement uses TRBV4-1 and TRBJ2-1; no firm D call. The CDR3 extends over 17 amino acids. The V gene's germline CDR1 is MGHRA and CDR2 YSYEKL. V was pared by 1 base and J by 0 bases, with 13 bases between. The CDR3 sequence: CASSQGLEIYSYNEQFF. The CDR3 nucleotides are TGCGCCAGCAGCCAAGGACTGGAGATATACTCCTACAATGAGCAGTTCTTC.

The V gene is TRBV7-6, the J gene TRBJ2-1; D unclear. Germline V gives CDR1 SGHVS, CDR2 FNYEAQ. The CDR3 is 17 amino acids. Trimming pared 2 bases from V and 5 bases from J, leaving 19 bases between. CDR3 sequence (DNA): TGTGCCAGCAGCTTACGCAGGACCAGCATCCAAAACAATGAGCAGTTCTTC. It is translated as CASSLRRTSIQNNEQFF.

At least ten counts were recorded for this clonotype. The V call is TRBV20-1, the J call TRBJ2-3; 7 nucleotides line up with TRBD2. The germline CDR1 and CDR2 sequences are DFQATT and SNEGSKA (reference sequence). The ends lost 5 bases at V and 1 base at J; junction bases unmatched: 3. The CDR3 covers 13 residues. The CDR3 protein is CSASSGGTDTQYF. The CDR3 DNA sequence: TGCAGTGCTTCCAGCGGGGGCACAGATACGCAGTATTTT.

This clonotype turned up a few times. V gene TRBV3-1 combines with J gene TRBJ1-3, with a possible D match to TRBD1 (6 bases). CDR1 and CDR2 (germline): LGHDT, YNNKEL (reference sequence). V was shortened by 0 bases and J by 9 bases, with 9 bases between the two germline ends. The CDR3 sequence is 13 residues long. The CDR3 reads CASSQETGSTIYF. The CDR3, as DNA: TGTGCCAGCAGCCAAGAAACAGGGAGCACCATATATTTT.

V usage is TRBV15 and J usage is TRBJ2-2; D is uncertain. CDR3 length: 13 residues. V was cut by 1 base and J by 5 bases, with 5 bases left in between. Germline CDR1 and CDR2: LNHNV and YYDKDF (reference sequence). CDR3 region: CATSRGLTGELFF. DNA for the CDR3: TGTGCCACCAGCAGAGGGCTAACCGGGGAGCTGTTTTTT.

This clonotype was found many times. The gene calls are TRBV20-1 and TRBJ2-1, with 9 bases lining up with TRBD2. This CDR3 spans 17 amino acids. CDR1 DFQATT and CDR2 SNEGSKA come from the germline V gene (reference sequence). V gave up 6 bases and J gave up 1 base; unmatched junction bases: 13. CDR3 loop: CSAPGSGGLGSYNEQFF. CDR3 nucleotides: TGCAGTGCCCCGGGGAGCGGGGGGCTAGGGTCCTACAATGAGCAGTTCTTC.

This clonotype has just a few counts. The chain couples TRBV28 to TRBJ2-4; 9 positions agree with TRBD2. Germline assignment: CDR1 MDHEN and CDR2 SYDVKM. Trimming took 6 bases from V and 7 from J; bases not matched to a gene: 7. The CDR3 totals 14 residues. The DNA of the CDR3 is TGTGCCAGCAGGGAGGCTAGCGGGAAGAACATTCAGTACTTC. It translates to CASREASGKNIQYF. Filled out from reference TRBV28 and TRBJ2-4, the complete variable domain reads DVKVTQSSRYLVKRTGEKVFLECVQDMDHENMFWYRQDPGLGLRLIYFSYDVKMKEKGDIPEGYSVSREKKERFSLILESASTNQTSMYLCASREASGKNIQYFGAGTRLSVL.

The chain uses TRBV11-2 and TRBJ2-1; TRBD2 agrees at 10 bases. V shed 1 base and J 10 bases; nucleotides not matched to a gene: 7. The CDR3 length is 15 residues. Germline values: CDR1 SGHAT, CDR2 FQNNGV. CDR3 amino acids: CASSLGASGRPEQFF. The CDR3, as DNA: TGTGCCAGCAGCTTAGGGGCTAGCGGGAGACCCGAGCAGTTCTTC.

A few counts support this clonotype. The chain is built from TRBV28 and TRBJ2-3, with a weak D call TRBD1 (6 bases). CDR3 length equals 15 residues. The ends were cut back, 6 bases at V and 2 bases at J, with 15 bases in the middle. Germline CDR1 MDHEN, CDR2 SYDVKM. CDR3 protein: CASRPQGILTDTQYF. CDR3 in DNA: TGTGCCAGCAGACCCCAGGGGATACTCACAGATACGCAGTATTTT.